Listed below are T cell receptor beta chains from one sample, sequenced in a study of cytomegalovirus exposure and HLA in healthy donors. The data were produced by immunoSEQ multiplex PCR, yet TCRdb's version contains in-frame clones alone and is incomplete. The sample records 150,000 to 200,000 clones, 77% being singletons. Sequenced sample: PBMCs. These receptors all stem from a man in his late teens or twenties in good health and CMV-seronegative. The CDR3 runs from the conserved cysteine through the conserved F or W. A D gene is named only where the DNA matches it firmly. The size of a clone is reported for some rows only, either as once, few or many, or as a class for expanded clones.

abundance,v_gene,j_gene,d_gene,CDR3aa,CDR3nt
NA,TRBV13,TRBJ2-3,TRBD1,CAWGGGQVPDTQYF,TGTGCCTGGGGTGGGGGACAGGTTCCCGATACGCAGTATTTT
NA,TRBV29-1,TRBJ2-3,NA,CSVHPTTHTQYF,TGCAGCGTGCACCCAACGACACATACGCAGTATTTT
NA,TRBV18,TRBJ2-3,NA,CASSPDFRGDTQYF,TGTGCCAGCTCACCAGATTTCAGGGGAGATACGCAGTATTTT
NA,TRBV7-6,TRBJ1-5,TRBD1,CASSSRPGTGDNQPQHF,TGTGCCAGCAGCTCTCGCCCCGGGACAGGGGACAATCAGCCCCAGCATTTT
NA,TRBV7-2,TRBJ2-7,TRBD2,CASSPSGTSGRYEQYF,TGTGCCAGCAGCCCCAGCGGGACTAGCGGGAGATACGAGCAGTACTTC
NA,TRBV9,TRBJ2-7,NA,CASSQDTGSDEQYF,TGTGCCAGCAGTCAAGATACGGGTTCTGACGAGCAGTACTTC
NA,TRBV5-4,TRBJ1-4,NA,CASSLKGQGEKLFF,TGTGCCAGCAGCTTGAAGGGGCAGGGTGAAAAACTGTTTTTT
NA,TRBV29-1,TRBJ2-7,NA,CSARLDYEQYF,TGCAGCGCAAGACTGGACTACGAGCAGTACTTC
NA,TRBV7-9,TRBJ2-2,NA,CASRSGVKITGELFF,TGTGCCAGCAGGAGCGGAGTGAAAATCACCGGGGAGCTGTTTTTT
NA,TRBV30,TRBJ2-7,NA,CAWSRGSRGSNF,TGTGCCTGGAGTAGGGGGTCGAGGGGGTCGAACTTC
NA,TRBV7-2,TRBJ2-1,TRBD2,CASSLFGLAGGGEQFF,TGTGCCAGCAGCTTATTCGGACTAGCAGGAGGGGGTGAGCAGTTCTTC
NA,TRBV7-9,TRBJ2-1,TRBD2,CASSLVSGLAGYEQFF,TGTGCCAGCAGCTTAGTCTCGGGACTAGCGGGATATGAGCAGTTCTTC
NA,TRBV7-2,TRBJ2-3,TRBD2,CASSWTSGGPNTQYF,TGTGCCAGCAGCTGGACTAGCGGGGGGCCGAATACGCAGTATTTT
NA,TRBV19,TRBJ2-7,TRBD1,CASSIGPGQGLEQYF,TGTGCCAGTAGTATAGGCCCGGGACAGGGGCTCGAGCAGTACTTC
NA,TRBV6-4,TRBJ2-2,NA,CASIGGNTGELFF,TGTGCCAGCATAGGGGGAAACACCGGGGAGCTGTTTTTT
NA,TRBV7-8,TRBJ2-3,NA,CASSLALGGGNTDTQYF,TGTGCCAGCAGCTTAGCGCTAGGGGGGGGGAACACAGATACGCAGTATTTT
few,TRBV9,TRBJ2-1,TRBD2,CASSVGPLLAGVGIEQFF,TGTGCCAGCAGCGTAGGTCCCCTACTAGCGGGAGTAGGAATTGAGCAGTTCTTC
NA,TRBV30,TRBJ2-2,NA,CAWGGQNTGELFF,TGTGCCTGGGGGGGACAGAACACCGGGGAGCTGTTTTTT
NA,TRBV2,TRBJ1-4,NA,CASRTAEKLFF,TGTGCCAGCAGGACAGCAGAAAAACTGTTTTTT
many,TRBV15,TRBJ2-7,TRBD1,CATSPRTGAYEQYF,TGTGCCACCAGCCCTCGGACAGGAGCCTACGAGCAGTACTTC
NA,TRBV27,TRBJ1-1,NA,CASRKVAAGRGEAFF,TGTGCCAGCAGAAAGGTGGCGGCAGGCCGGGGTGAAGCTTTCTTT
NA,TRBV10-3,TRBJ2-7,TRBD2,CAIGLAGQYEQYF,TGTGCCATCGGACTAGCGGGGCAATACGAGCAGTACTTC
NA,TRBV10-3,TRBJ1-5,TRBD1,CAISPTGQVSNQPQHF,TGTGCCATCTCGCCAACCGGACAGGTTAGCAATCAGCCCCAGCATTTT
NA,TRBV7-2,TRBJ2-7,NA,CASTPRGIRSSYEQYF,TGTGCCAGCACCCCACGGGGGATACGGAGCTCCTACGAGCAGTACTTC
NA,TRBV4-3,TRBJ1-3,NA,CASSQATHRQTGNTIYF,TGCGCCAGCAGCCAAGCCACCCACAGACAGACTGGAAACACCATATATTTT
NA,TRBV7-9,TRBJ2-5,TRBD2,CASSLQRGANLRGETQYF,TGTGCCAGCAGCCTACAGCGGGGGGCAAACCTCCGGGGAGAGACCCAGTACTTC
NA,TRBV30,TRBJ1-6,NA,CAWSVKLSTSNSPLHF,TGTGCCTGGAGTGTAAAGTTGTCAACCAGTAATTCACCCCTCCACTTT
NA,TRBV21-1,TRBJ2-3,NA,CASRGRQGSSTDTQYF,TGTGCCAGCAGGGGAAGACAGGGATCTAGCACAGATACGCAGTATTTT
once,TRBV20-1,TRBJ1-1,NA,CSAIGGLRGFF,TGCAGTGCCATAGGAGGTCTCAGGGGTTTTTTT
NA,TRBV4-3,TRBJ2-6,NA,CASSQDRRISGANVLTF,TGCGCCAGCAGCCAAGATAGGAGGATCTCTGGGGCCAACGTCCTGACTTTC
NA,TRBV7-2,TRBJ1-4,NA,CASSPETVGKLFF,TGTGCCAGCAGCCCAGAGACAGTCGGAAAACTGTTTTTT
NA,TRBV7-2,TRBJ2-5,TRBD2,CASSPPGGQETQYF,TGTGCCAGCAGCCCACCGGGGGGGCAAGAGACCCAGTACTTC
NA,TRBV4-3,TRBJ1-1,NA,CASSQDNHNRFPGEAFF,TGCGCCAGCAGCCAAGATAACCATAATCGGTTCCCAGGTGAAGCTTTCTTT
NA,TRBV9,TRBJ1-1,NA,CASSVGGRGEDTEAFF,TGTGCCAGCAGCGTAGGAGGGAGGGGGGAAGACACTGAAGCTTTCTTT
NA,TRBV6-5,TRBJ2-2,NA,CASSYSYTNTGELFF,TGTGCCAGCAGTTACTCGTACACGAACACCGGGGAGCTGTTTTTT
NA,TRBV7-9,TRBJ2-7,TRBD1,CASSLLQGDYEQYF,TGTGCCAGCAGCTTACTCCAGGGGGACTACGAGCAGTACTTC
NA,TRBV18,TRBJ1-3,NA,CASSPSGRAGNTIYF,TGTGCCAGCTCACCAAGTGGCCGGGCTGGAAACACCATATATTTT
few,TRBV30,TRBJ1-2,TRBD1,CAWSTEGASNYGYTF,TGTGCCTGGAGTACGGAGGGGGCCAGTAACTATGGCTACACCTTC
once,TRBV9,TRBJ2-5,NA,CASSVDQPGTQYF,TGTGCCAGCAGCGTAGACCAGCCGGGGACCCAGTACTTC
NA,TRBV4-1,TRBJ2-3,TRBD2,CASSHGHYPGGEDTQYF,TGCGCCAGCAGCCATGGGCACTATCCGGGGGGGGAAGATACGCAGTATTTT
once,TRBV9,TRBJ2-7,NA,CASSAGGRRSYEQYF,TGTGCCAGCAGCGCTGGCGGGCGGAGGTCTTACGAGCAGTACTTC
NA,TRBV30,TRBJ1-2,NA,CAWSHPPRVDSNYGYTF,TGTGCCTGGAGTCACCCTCCCAGGGTAGACAGCAACTATGGCTACACCTTC
few,TRBV30,TRBJ2-3,NA,CAWSPLTGSGTDTQYF,TGTGCCTGGAGTCCCCTCACAGGTTCTGGCACAGATACGCAGTATTTT